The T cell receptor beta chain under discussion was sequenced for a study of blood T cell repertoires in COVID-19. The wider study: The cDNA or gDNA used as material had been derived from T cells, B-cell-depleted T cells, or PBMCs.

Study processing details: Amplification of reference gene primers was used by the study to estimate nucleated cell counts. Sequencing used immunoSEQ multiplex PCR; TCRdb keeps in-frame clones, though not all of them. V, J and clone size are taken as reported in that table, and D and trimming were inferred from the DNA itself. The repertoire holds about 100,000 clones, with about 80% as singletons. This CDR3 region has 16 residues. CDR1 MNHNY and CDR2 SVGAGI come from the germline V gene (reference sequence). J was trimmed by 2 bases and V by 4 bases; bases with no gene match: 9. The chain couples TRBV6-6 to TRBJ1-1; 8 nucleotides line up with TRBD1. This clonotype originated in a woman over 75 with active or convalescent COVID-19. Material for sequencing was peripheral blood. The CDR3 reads CASSSRGQRDNTEAFF. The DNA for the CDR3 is TGTGCCAGCAGTTCCAGGGGGCAAAGGGATAACACTGAAGCTTTCTTT.